The clone carrying this T cell receptor (beta chain) appeared once. The antigen is not known. Assay: immunoSEQ multiplex PCR; the TCRdb copy retains only in-frame clones and omits some. The sample records approximately 71,000 clones, around 93% being singletons. The junction had 5 bases not matched to a gene; V was cut back by 10 bases and J by 7 bases. The V gene's germline CDR1 is ENHRY and CDR2 SYGVKD. CDR3 length: 13 residues. The data were obtained in a study of cytomegalovirus exposure and HLA in healthy donors. The study's findings and limits: In vitro experiments confirmed that three CMV-associated chains were specific for CMV antigens. According to the study, roughly 180 TCR beta chains were cytomegalovirus-associated. In a later analysis, first-cohort TCR clusters were found to tend to co-occur in the roughly 120 validation repertoires.

This receptor was taken from a woman in her late teens or twenties in good health and CMV-seronegative. The sample consisted of PBMCs. V is TRBV10-3 and J is TRBJ1-6; 9 nucleotides agree with TRBD1. The CDR3: CATYDRGNSPLHF. The CDR3 DNA reads TGTGCCACATATGACAGGGGGAATTCACCCCTCCACTTT.